This T cell receptor (beta chain) was sequenced in a study of T cells in narcolepsy. Study-wide context: Patients with NT1 or NT2 and healthy control donors were enrolled.

As for this clone: Its antigen is not identified.

General study results and limits: Reportedly, autoreactive clonotypes were serially detected in patients' blood but not controls'. Autoreactive HCRT-specific and TRIB2-specific clonotypes were marked in same-patient CSF-versus-blood CD4+ comparisons.

The method was immunoSEQ multiplex PCR; TCRdb's version includes in-frame clones alone and lacks a portion of them. Among 36,000 or so clones listed, about 90% were seen once. The V segment lost 7 bases and the J segment 4 bases; nucleotides outside the gene matches: 8. This CDR3 spans 15 amino acids. The germline V gene encodes CDR1 SGHVS and CDR2 FQNEAQ. Material: CD45RA- memory CD4+ T cells from PBMCs. The sequence came from a human donor with narcolepsy. V gene TRBV7-8 combines with J gene TRBJ2-2; 8 positions agree with TRBD1. The CDR3 DNA reads TGTGCCAGCATTCTTCAGGGGGCGAGCACCGGGGAGCTGTTTTTT. Protein product: CASILQGASTGELFF. Filled out from reference TRBV7-8 and TRBJ2-2, the complete variable domain reads GAGVSQSPRYKVAKRGQDVALRCDPISGHVSLFWYQQALGQGPEFLTYFQNEAQLDKSGLPSDRFFAERPEGSVSTLKIQRTQQEDSAVYLCASILQGASTGELFFGEGSRLTVL.